The rows below give T cell receptor beta chains drawn from one sample of a study of shared clonotypes between healthy human individuals. Data came from immunoSEQ multiplex PCR; TCRdb stores just in-frame clones and leaves some out. The top ten hold 0.067% of the sample, which has under 200,000 clones, 90% to 95% seen once. Sequencing input: naive CD4+ T cells sorted from blood. The receptors come from a woman in her 30s in good health. CDR3s include the opening cysteine and the closing phenylalanine or tryptophan. D genes are given only for firm matches. Rows give clone size only sometimes, using once, few, many, or a class for an expanded clone.

v_call: TRBV10-1; clone_size: -; j_call: TRBJ2-2; d_call: -; cdr3_aa: CASRKTGDKGGQCEELFF; cdr3_nt: TGCGCCAGCAGGAAGACCGGGGATAAGGGGGGACAGTGCGAGGAGCTGTTTTTT
v_call: TRBV7-9; clone_size: once; j_call: TRBJ2-3; d_call: -; cdr3_aa: CASSFLYTDTQYF; cdr3_nt: TGTGCCAGCAGCTTTCTCTACACAGATACGCAGTATTTT
v_call: TRBV5-1; clone_size: -; j_call: TRBJ2-1; d_call: -; cdr3_aa: CASSFGSGEQFF; cdr3_nt: TGCGCCAGCAGCTTTGGCTCGGGTGAGCAGTTCTTC
v_call: TRBV5-6; clone_size: -; j_call: TRBJ1-1; d_call: -; cdr3_aa: CASSVDVNTEAFF; cdr3_nt: TGTGCCAGCAGCGTGGACGTGAACACTGAAGCTTTCTTT
v_call: TRBV14; clone_size: -; j_call: TRBJ2-7; d_call: -; cdr3_aa: CASSQDIGRRYF; cdr3_nt: TGTGCCAGCAGCCAAGATATAGGTCGGCGGTACTTC
v_call: TRBV6-5; clone_size: -; j_call: TRBJ2-7; d_call: TRBD2; cdr3_aa: CASSYSGGLAGKEYF; cdr3_nt: TGTGCCAGCAGTTACTCAGGCGGACTAGCGGGAAAGGAGTACTTC
v_call: TRBV19; clone_size: -; j_call: TRBJ1-3; d_call: -; cdr3_aa: CASQRQGQIGNTIYF; cdr3_nt: TGTGCCAGTCAGCGCCAGGGCCAAATTGGAAACACCATATATTTT
v_call: TRBV7-6; clone_size: -; j_call: TRBJ2-4; d_call: -; cdr3_aa: CASSLGSAKNIQYF; cdr3_nt: TGTGCCAGCAGCTTAGGATCCGCCAAAAACATTCAGTACTTC
v_call: TRBV27; clone_size: -; j_call: TRBJ2-2; d_call: -; cdr3_aa: CASPRRQVPTGELFF; cdr3_nt: TGTGCCAGTCCCCGCCGACAGGTTCCCACCGGGGAGCTGTTTTTT
v_call: TRBV5-4; clone_size: -; j_call: TRBJ1-3; d_call: -; cdr3_aa: CASSLGDRSGNTIYF; cdr3_nt: TGTGCCAGCAGCTTGGGGGATCGCTCTGGAAACACCATATATTTT
v_call: TRBV6-5; clone_size: -; j_call: TRBJ2-2; d_call: TRBD1; cdr3_aa: CASSYSRGRTGELFF; cdr3_nt: TGTGCCAGCAGTTACTCGAGGGGGCGAACCGGGGAGCTGTTTTTT
v_call: TRBV28; clone_size: -; j_call: TRBJ2-7; d_call: -; cdr3_aa: CASTQGGVSYEQYF; cdr3_nt: TGTGCCAGCACCCAGGGGGGCGTCTCCTACGAGCAGTACTTC
v_call: TRBV11-2; clone_size: -; j_call: TRBJ2-1; d_call: -; cdr3_aa: CASSPGRGATNEQFF; cdr3_nt: TGTGCCAGCAGCCCCGGGCGAGGAGCGACCAATGAGCAGTTCTTC
v_call: TRBV7-9; clone_size: -; j_call: TRBJ1-3; d_call: TRBD1; cdr3_aa: CASSLSTGSTIYF; cdr3_nt: TGTGCCAGCAGCTTATCGACAGGGAGCACCATATATTTT
v_call: TRBV27; clone_size: once; j_call: TRBJ2-7; d_call: -; cdr3_aa: CASSSYSSSYEQYF; cdr3_nt: TGTGCCAGCAGTTCCTACAGCAGCTCCTACGAGCAGTACTTC
v_call: TRBV19; clone_size: once; j_call: TRBJ2-7; d_call: -; cdr3_aa: CASSLGGNAYEQYF; cdr3_nt: TGTGCCAGTAGTCTAGGAGGTAATGCCTACGAGCAGTACTTC
v_call: TRBV5-5; clone_size: once; j_call: TRBJ1-1; d_call: -; cdr3_aa: CASSWGVWNTEAFF; cdr3_nt: TGTGCCAGCAGCTGGGGGGTCTGGAACACTGAAGCTTTCTTT
v_call: TRBV7-9; clone_size: -; j_call: TRBJ2-1; d_call: TRBD2; cdr3_aa: CASSFGPSGGSNEQFF; cdr3_nt: TGTGCCAGCAGCTTCGGGCCTAGCGGAGGGAGCAATGAGCAGTTCTTC
v_call: TRBV18; clone_size: -; j_call: TRBJ1-4; d_call: -; cdr3_aa: CASSPLASQEKLFF; cdr3_nt: TGTGCCAGCTCACCACTGGCCTCTCAGGAAAAACTGTTTTTT
v_call: TRBV5-4; clone_size: -; j_call: TRBJ1-1; d_call: -; cdr3_aa: CASSLHQNTEAFF; cdr3_nt: TGTGCCAGCAGCTTACACCAGAACACTGAAGCTTTCTTT
v_call: TRBV6-5; clone_size: -; j_call: TRBJ1-4; d_call: TRBD1; cdr3_aa: CASSHGGQGDEKLFF; cdr3_nt: TGTGCCAGCAGCCACGGGGGACAGGGTGATGAAAAACTGTTTTTT
v_call: TRBV19; clone_size: -; j_call: TRBJ1-1; d_call: TRBD1; cdr3_aa: CASSIQGASVEAFF; cdr3_nt: TGTGCCAGTAGTATCCAGGGGGCGTCAGTCGAAGCTTTCTTT
v_call: TRBV19; clone_size: -; j_call: TRBJ2-2; d_call: TRBD2; cdr3_aa: CASSTSGTSGKRELFF; cdr3_nt: TGTGCCAGTAGTACCTCCGGGACTAGCGGGAAGCGGGAGCTGTTTTTT
v_call: TRBV28; clone_size: -; j_call: TRBJ1-1; d_call: -; cdr3_aa: CASSFEVNTEAFF; cdr3_nt: TGTGCCAGCAGTTTCGAGGTGAACACTGAAGCTTTCTTT
v_call: TRBV30; clone_size: -; j_call: TRBJ2-6; d_call: -; cdr3_aa: CAWSVRLSGANVLTF; cdr3_nt: TGTGCCTGGAGTGTACGCCTATCTGGGGCCAACGTCCTGACTTTC
v_call: TRBV12-2; clone_size: few; j_call: TRBJ1-5; d_call: -; cdr3_aa: CASRPGGDSNQPQHF; cdr3_nt: TGTGCAAGTCGCCCGGGCGGGGATAGCAATCAGCCCCAGCATTTT
v_call: TRBV18; clone_size: -; j_call: TRBJ1-1; d_call: -; cdr3_aa: CASSPGATNTEAFF; cdr3_nt: TGTGCCAGCTCACCAGGGGCTACGAACACTGAAGCTTTCTTT
v_call: TRBV7-9; clone_size: -; j_call: TRBJ1-2; d_call: -; cdr3_aa: CASSLEEQGRTYYGYTF; cdr3_nt: TGTGCCAGCAGCTTAGAGGAGCAGGGGCGAACTTACTATGGCTACACCTTC
v_call: TRBV4-1; clone_size: once; j_call: TRBJ2-1; d_call: -; cdr3_aa: CASSKGPYNEQFF; cdr3_nt: TGCGCCAGCAGCAAAGGACCCTACAATGAGCAGTTCTTC
v_call: TRBV6-1; clone_size: once; j_call: TRBJ2-7; d_call: TRBD1; cdr3_aa: CASSEYPDRVYEQYF; cdr3_nt: TGTGCCAGCAGTGAATATCCGGACAGGGTCTACGAGCAGTACTTC
v_call: TRBV6-4; clone_size: -; j_call: TRBJ2-3; d_call: -; cdr3_aa: CASSDSFRHSPDTQYF; cdr3_nt: TGTGCCAGCAGTGACTCCTTTAGGCACTCACCAGATACGCAGTATTTT
v_call: TRBV27; clone_size: once; j_call: TRBJ2-1; d_call: TRBD2; cdr3_aa: CASSLKPKTSGRANSYNEQFF; cdr3_nt: TGTGCCAGCAGTTTAAAGCCCAAGACTAGCGGGAGGGCCAACTCCTACAATGAGCAGTTCTTC
v_call: TRBV27; clone_size: -; j_call: TRBJ1-1; d_call: -; cdr3_aa: CASSLRQKNTEAFF; cdr3_nt: TGTGCCAGCAGTTTAAGACAGAAGAACACTGAAGCTTTCTTT
v_call: TRBV25-1; clone_size: -; j_call: TRBJ1-6; d_call: -; cdr3_aa: CASSEDRHSPLHF; cdr3_nt: TGTGCCAGCAGTGAGGACCGACATTCACCCCTCCACTTT
v_call: TRBV7-3; clone_size: -; j_call: TRBJ2-7; d_call: -; cdr3_aa: CASSLSGKPPYEQYF; cdr3_nt: TGTGCCAGCAGCCTGAGCGGTAAACCTCCCTACGAGCAGTACTTC
v_call: TRBV19; clone_size: -; j_call: TRBJ1-2; d_call: -; cdr3_aa: CASSFSGFPYGYTF; cdr3_nt: TGTGCCAGTAGTTTCTCAGGCTTCCCCTATGGCTACACCTTC
v_call: TRBV28; clone_size: -; j_call: TRBJ2-7; d_call: -; cdr3_aa: CASSKRTPVEQYF; cdr3_nt: TGTGCCAGCAGTAAACGGACCCCCGTCGAGCAGTACTTC
v_call: TRBV28; clone_size: -; j_call: TRBJ1-6; d_call: -; cdr3_aa: CASSSPRNPNSPLHF; cdr3_nt: TGTGCCAGCAGCTCCCCCCGAAACCCCAATTCACCCCTCCACTTT
v_call: TRBV28; clone_size: -; j_call: TRBJ2-1; d_call: -; cdr3_aa: CASSFPDTSSYNEQFF; cdr3_nt: TGTGCCAGCAGTTTCCCTGACACAAGCTCCTACAATGAGCAGTTCTTC
v_call: TRBV4-1; clone_size: once; j_call: TRBJ2-7; d_call: -; cdr3_aa: CASSQVYGGVSSYEQYF; cdr3_nt: TGCGCCAGCAGCCAAGTTTACGGGGGCGTGAGCTCCTACGAGCAGTACTTC
v_call: TRBV9; clone_size: -; j_call: TRBJ1-3; d_call: -; cdr3_aa: CASSGILTGNTIYF; cdr3_nt: TGTGCCAGCAGCGGAATCCTTACTGGAAACACCATATATTTT
v_call: TRBV27; clone_size: once; j_call: TRBJ1-5; d_call: -; cdr3_aa: CASTADGNQPQHF; cdr3_nt: TGTGCCAGCACGGCAGACGGTAATCAGCCCCAGCATTTT
v_call: TRBV28; clone_size: -; j_call: TRBJ1-6; d_call: TRBD1; cdr3_aa: CASGETGRNSPLHF; cdr3_nt: TGTGCCAGCGGAGAGACAGGGAGAAATTCACCCCTCCACTTT
v_call: TRBV5-4; clone_size: -; j_call: TRBJ1-2; d_call: -; cdr3_aa: CASSFPGNGYTF; cdr3_nt: TGTGCCAGCAGCTTCCCGGGCAATGGCTACACCTTC
v_call: TRBV2; clone_size: once; j_call: TRBJ1-4; d_call: -; cdr3_aa: CAAAPYGKLFF; cdr3_nt: TGTGCCGCCGCCCCGTATGGGAAACTGTTTTTT